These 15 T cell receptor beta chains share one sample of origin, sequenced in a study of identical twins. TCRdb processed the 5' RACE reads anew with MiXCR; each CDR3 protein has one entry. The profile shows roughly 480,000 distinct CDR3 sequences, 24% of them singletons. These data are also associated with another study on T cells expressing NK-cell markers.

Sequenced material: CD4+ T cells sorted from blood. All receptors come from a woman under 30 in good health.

The CDR3 DNA is TGTGCCAGCTCACCACGGGCGGTTAGAGGACTAGCGGGACCAGATGAGCAGTTCTTC. Protein product: CASSPRAVRGLAGPDEQFF. The rearrangement joins TRBV18 to TRBJ2-1, with 12 bases fitting TRBD2. V trimming: 1 base; J trimming: 8 bases; junction bases outside the gene matches: 15. Germline loops: CDR1 KGHSH, CDR2 LQKENI. This CDR3 is built from 19 residues.

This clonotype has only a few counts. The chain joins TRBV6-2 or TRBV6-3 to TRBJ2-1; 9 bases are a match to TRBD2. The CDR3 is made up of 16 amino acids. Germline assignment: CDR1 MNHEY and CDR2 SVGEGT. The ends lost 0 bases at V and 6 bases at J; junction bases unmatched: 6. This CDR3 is CASSYSGTSLRNEQFF. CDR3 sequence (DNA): TGTGCCAGCAGTTACTCTGGGACTAGCTTACGCAATGAGCAGTTCTTC.

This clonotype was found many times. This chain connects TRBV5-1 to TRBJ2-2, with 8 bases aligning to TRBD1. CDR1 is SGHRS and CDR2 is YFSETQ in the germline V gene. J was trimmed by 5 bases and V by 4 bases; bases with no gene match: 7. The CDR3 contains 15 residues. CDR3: CASSIWTGSTGELFF. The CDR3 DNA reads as TGCGCCAGCAGCATTTGGACAGGGTCAACCGGGGAGCTGTTTTTT.

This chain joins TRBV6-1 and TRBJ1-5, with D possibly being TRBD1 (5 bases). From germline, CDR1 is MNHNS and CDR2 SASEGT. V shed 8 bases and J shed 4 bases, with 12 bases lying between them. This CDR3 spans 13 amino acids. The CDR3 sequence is CASFGQGNQPQHF. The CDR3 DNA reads TGTGCCAGCTTCGGACAAGGTAATCAGCCCCAGCATTTT.

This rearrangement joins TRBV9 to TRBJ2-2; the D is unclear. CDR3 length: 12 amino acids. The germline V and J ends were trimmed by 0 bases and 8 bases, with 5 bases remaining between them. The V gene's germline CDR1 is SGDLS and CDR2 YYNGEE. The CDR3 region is CASSVEGGELFF. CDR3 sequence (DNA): TGTGCCAGCAGCGTAGAAGGGGGGGAGCTGTTTTTT.

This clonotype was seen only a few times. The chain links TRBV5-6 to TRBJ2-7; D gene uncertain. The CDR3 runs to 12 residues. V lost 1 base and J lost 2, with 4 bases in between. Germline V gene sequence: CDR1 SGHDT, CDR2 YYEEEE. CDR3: CASSLQAYEQYF. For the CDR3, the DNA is TGTGCCAGCAGCTTGCAGGCCTACGAGCAGTACTTC.

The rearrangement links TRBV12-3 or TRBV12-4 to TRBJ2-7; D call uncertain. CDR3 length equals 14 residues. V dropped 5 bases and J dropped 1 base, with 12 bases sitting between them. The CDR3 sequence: CASSPRFQSYEQYF. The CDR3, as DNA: TGTGCCAGCAGTCCCCGGTTCCAATCCTACGAGCAGTACTTC.

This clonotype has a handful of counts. The CDR3 DNA is TGCGCCAGCACAGAGGGCTACGAGCAGTACTTC. Its protein product is CASTEGYEQYF. This chain connects TRBV5-1 to TRBJ2-7, with D possibly TRBD2 on 5 matching bases. The CDR3 is 11 residues long. Trimming shortened V by 6 bases and J by 3 bases, and 7 bases separated the two germline ends. The germline CDR1 and CDR2 sequences are SGHRS and YFSETQ.

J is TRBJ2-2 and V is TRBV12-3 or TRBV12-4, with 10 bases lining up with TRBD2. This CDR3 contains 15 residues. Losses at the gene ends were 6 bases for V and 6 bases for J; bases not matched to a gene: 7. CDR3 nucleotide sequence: TGTGCCAGCAGACCCGGGACTAGCGTAGCCGGGGAGCTGTTTTTT. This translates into CASRPGTSVAGELFF.

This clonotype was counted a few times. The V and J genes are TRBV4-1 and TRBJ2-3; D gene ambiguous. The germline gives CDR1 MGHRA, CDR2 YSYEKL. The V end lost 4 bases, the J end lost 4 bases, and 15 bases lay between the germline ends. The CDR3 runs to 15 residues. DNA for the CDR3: TGCGCCAGCAGCCGTCAGCCAGGACGTGCAGATACGCAGTATTTT. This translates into CASSRQPGRADTQYF.

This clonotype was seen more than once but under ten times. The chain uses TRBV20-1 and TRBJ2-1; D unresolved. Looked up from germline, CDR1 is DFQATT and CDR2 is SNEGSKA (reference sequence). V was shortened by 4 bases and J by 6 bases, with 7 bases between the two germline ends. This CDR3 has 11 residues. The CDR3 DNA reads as TGCAGTGCTAATACTCCCAATGAGCAGTTCTTC. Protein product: CSANTPNEQFF.

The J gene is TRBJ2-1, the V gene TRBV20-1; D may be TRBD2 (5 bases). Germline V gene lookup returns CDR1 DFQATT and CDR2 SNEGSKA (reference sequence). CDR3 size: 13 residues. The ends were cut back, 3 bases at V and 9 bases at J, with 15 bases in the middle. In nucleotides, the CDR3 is TGCAGTGCTAGGTCGTATCTGGCGGGTGAGCAGTTCTTC. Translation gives CSARSYLAGEQFF.

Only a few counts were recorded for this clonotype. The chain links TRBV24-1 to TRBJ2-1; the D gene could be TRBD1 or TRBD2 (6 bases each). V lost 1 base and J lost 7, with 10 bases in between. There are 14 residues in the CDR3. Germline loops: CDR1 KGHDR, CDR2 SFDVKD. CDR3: CATSDLGGHNEQFF. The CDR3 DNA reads TGTGCCACCAGTGATTTAGGGGGGCATAATGAGCAGTTCTTC.

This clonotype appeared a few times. CDR3 loop: CSARDGQAPRGYTF. The CDR3, as DNA: TGCAGTGCTAGAGATGGGCAGGCCCCAAGGGGCTACACCTTC. The chain uses TRBV20-1 and TRBJ1-2; D not resolved. Germline V gene sequence: CDR1 DFQATT, CDR2 SNEGSKA (reference sequence). V gave up 0 bases and J gave up 8 bases, with 16 bases separating them. CDR3 length: 14 residues.

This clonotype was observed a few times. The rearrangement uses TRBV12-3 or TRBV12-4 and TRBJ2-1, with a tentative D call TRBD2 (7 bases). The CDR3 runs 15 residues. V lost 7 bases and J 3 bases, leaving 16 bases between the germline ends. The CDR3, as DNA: TGTGCCAGCAACCCTCGGGGGGCCTACTACAATGAGCAGTTCTTC. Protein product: CASNPRGAYYNEQFF.